The 5 T cell receptor beta chains below all came from one sample that was sequenced in a study of CD8 T cells in Susac syndrome. Reverse transcription of about 0.45 to 1 ug RNA used random hexamers. TCRdb ran MiXCR on the immunoSEQ multiplex PCR reads and lists one entry per CDR3 protein. The data show roughly 180,000 distinct CDR3 sequences, with around 94% seen just once and over 0.12% held by the top ten. Sequencing was done on a sample of CD4+ T cells from PBMCs. These receptors were collected from a human donor in good health.

The CDR3 loop is CASTQGSAGANVLTF. The CDR3 DNA follows: TGTGCCAGCACCCAGGGTTCGGCTGGGGCCAACGTCCTGACTTTC. The V gene is TRBV7-2, the J gene TRBJ2-6; tentative D call: TRBD1 (5 bases). This CDR3 has 15 residues. Trimming cost V 7 bases and J 2 bases, with 12 bases left between them. Germline CDR1 and CDR2: SGHTA and FQGNSA.

CDR3 DNA: TGTGCCACCAGTGATCCGGTCGGGGATCAGCCCCAGCATTTT. It translates to CATSDPVGDQPQHF. The chain is built from TRBV24-1 and TRBJ1-5; D ambiguous. In germline, CDR1 is KGHDR, CDR2 SFDVKD. V lost 3 bases and J 5 bases, leaving 10 bases between the germline ends. CDR3 size: 14 residues.

J is TRBJ2-3 and V is TRBV18; TRBD2 matches 8 bases. V was clipped by 3 bases and J by 2 bases; unmatched bases: 10. In germline, CDR1 is KGHSH, CDR2 LQKENI. The CDR3 runs to 17 residues. The CDR3 DNA is TGTGCCAGCTCACCCGTTACTGGCGGGGGGAACACAGATACGCAGTATTTT. Protein product: CASSPVTGGGNTDTQYF.

The V and J genes are TRBV20-1 and TRBJ2-2; D unclear. Looked up from germline, CDR1 is DFQATT and CDR2 is SNEGSKA (reference sequence). This CDR3 comprises 14 residues. V was pared by 6 bases and J by 1 base, with 12 bases between. CDR3 DNA: TGCAGTGCACCTGTGGACGGGAACACCGGGGAGCTGTTTTTT. The encoded protein is CSAPVDGNTGELFF.

The chain combines TRBV10-3 with TRBJ2-1; D is unclear. V shed 2 bases and J shed 3 bases, with 11 bases lying between them. This CDR3 has 15 amino acids. Germline CDR1 ENHRY, CDR2 SYGVKD. For the CDR3, the DNA is TGTGCCATCAGTGAGGCAGGCGGAATCTACAATGAGCAGTTCTTC. Amino acid sequence: CAISEAGGIYNEQFF.